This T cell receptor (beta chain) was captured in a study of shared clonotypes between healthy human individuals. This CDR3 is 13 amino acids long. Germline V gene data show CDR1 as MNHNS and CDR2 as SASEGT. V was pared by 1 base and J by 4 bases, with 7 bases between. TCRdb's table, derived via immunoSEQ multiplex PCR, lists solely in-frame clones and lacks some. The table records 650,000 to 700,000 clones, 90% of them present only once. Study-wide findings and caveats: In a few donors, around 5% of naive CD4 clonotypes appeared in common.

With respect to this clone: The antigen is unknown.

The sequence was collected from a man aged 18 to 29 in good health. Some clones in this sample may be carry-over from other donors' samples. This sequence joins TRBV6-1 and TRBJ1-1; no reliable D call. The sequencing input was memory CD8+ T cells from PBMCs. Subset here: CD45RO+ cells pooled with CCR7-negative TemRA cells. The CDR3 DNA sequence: TGTGCCAGCAGTGAAGGAGGTCCCACTGAAGCTTTCTTT. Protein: CASSEGGPTEAFF.